This TCR beta chain derives from a study of CD8 T cells in Susac syndrome. Study-wide background: Within the sequenced Susac syndrome patient group, more than 5 exhibited active disease and fewer than ten were in remission.

The RNA input was roughly 0.45 to 1 ug, and it was reverse transcribed with random hexamers. TCRdb redid the calling of the immunoSEQ multiplex PCR reads with MiXCR, one entry per CDR3 protein. Altogether 100,000 to 150,000 distinct CDR3 sequences are present, about 94% being singletons, with the ten largest covering 0.21%. CD8+ and CD4+ T cells circulating in blood were sequenced for TCR beta. The receptor comes from a human donor with Susac syndrome. The sample taken for sequencing was CD8+ T cells from PBMCs.

CDR3 protein: CASSRDKGWSDTQYF. The CDR3 region has the DNA TGTGCCAGCAGCCGGGACAAGGGATGGTCCGATACGCAGTATTTT. The chain couples TRBV27 to TRBJ2-3, with D possibly being TRBD1 (6 bases). Germline V gives CDR1 MNHEY, CDR2 SMNVEV (reference sequence). CDR3 length: 15 residues. Trimming stripped 6 bases from V and 6 bases from J, with 19 bases between.